This entry lists 12 T cell receptor beta chains sequenced from one sample in a study of T-cell reconstitution after alpha-beta-depleted transplantation in children. The TCRbeta library was prepared with unique molecular identifiers. One entry per CDR3 protein results from TCRdb running MiXCR on the PCR reads. Of 500,000 to 600,000 distinct CDR3 sequences in the sample, approximately 30% were seen once. Sequencing was performed on PBMCs, taken before TCRalphabeta/CD19-depleted stem cell transplant. These receptors originate from a boy less than two years old with Wiskott-Aldrich syndrome, due to receive a stem cell transplant.

The gene calls are TRBV7-2 and TRBJ1-2; a weak D match, TRBD1 (5 bases). Deletions cut 3 bases from V and 8 bases from J, with 13 bases between. CDR1 is SGHTA and CDR2 is FQGNSA in the germline V gene. This CDR3 is built from 13 residues. The CDR3 protein is CASSFGGIDGYTF. The DNA of the CDR3 is TGTGCCAGCAGCTTTGGGGGAATTGACGGCTACACCTTC.

This clonotype was picked up a small number of times. The chain carries TRBV5-1 and TRBJ2-3, with D perhaps assigned TRBD1 or TRBD2 (5 bases each). Germline CDR1 is SGHRS and CDR2 is YFSETQ. Trimming stripped 4 bases from V and 2 bases from J, with 14 bases between. The CDR3 has 15 residues. DNA of the CDR3: TGCGCCAGCAGCGGGGGACCGGACGTCACAGATACGCAGTATTTT. This encodes CASSGGPDVTDTQYF.

The rearrangement links TRBV7-2 to TRBJ2-3; 12 nucleotides agree with TRBD2. Germline trimming cut 5 bases from V and 2 bases from J; bases unmatched to any gene: 8. CDR3 length: 17 amino acids. From germline, CDR1 is SGHTA and CDR2 FQGNSA. The CDR3 loop reads CASSPPGLAGDTDTQYF. The CDR3 bases are TGTGCCAGCAGCCCACCGGGACTAGCGGGCGACACAGATACGCAGTATTTT.

The rearrangement joins TRBV10-3 to TRBJ2-4, with no clear D. Germline V gene lookup returns CDR1 ENHRY and CDR2 SYGVKD. V was clipped by 9 bases and J by 6 bases, with 15 bases between them. This CDR3 comprises 13 residues. This CDR3 reads CAISKGLGNIQYF. Written as DNA, the CDR3 is TGTGCCATATCTAAGGGCCTTGGAAACATTCAGTACTTC.

This clonotype came up a few times. The chain combines TRBV15 with TRBJ2-7; 9 nucleotides agree with TRBD1. Germline CDR1 and CDR2: LNHNV and YYDKDF (reference sequence). The CDR3 totals 17 residues. Trimming took 0 bases from V and 1 from J; bases not matched to a gene: 7. CDR3 in amino acids: CATSREGWDRVSYEQYF. Here the CDR3 DNA reads TGTGCCACCAGCAGAGAAGGTTGGGACAGGGTGTCCTACGAGCAGTACTTC.

V gene TRBV20-1 combines with J gene TRBJ2-5; 7 bases align to TRBD2. The J segment lost 4 bases and the V segment lost 0 bases, leaving 5 bases of the junction unmatched. The germline V gene encodes CDR1 DFQATT and CDR2 SNEGSKA (reference sequence). The CDR3 is made up of 14 amino acids. The CDR3 protein is CSARDGIAGETQYF. For the CDR3, the DNA is TGCAGTGCTAGAGATGGGATAGCGGGAGAGACCCAGTACTTC.

V usage is TRBV29-1 and J usage is TRBJ1-1; a weak D match, TRBD1 (5 bases). The CDR3 is 14 residues long. Germline-derived CDR1 and CDR2 are SQVTM and ANQGSEA. Trimming cost V 7 bases and J 0 bases, with 15 bases left between them. CDR3 protein: CSATGHPLNTEAFF. The CDR3 DNA sequence: TGCAGCGCCACCGGACACCCCTTGAACACTGAAGCTTTCTTT.

This clonotype has only a few counts. The V call is TRBV29-1, the J call TRBJ2-3, with D perhaps TRBD2 (7 bases). The CDR3 is 14 amino acids. From germline, CDR1 is SQVTM and CDR2 ANQGSEA. The germline V and J ends were trimmed by 3 bases and 3 bases, with 13 bases remaining between them. For the CDR3, the DNA is TGCAGCGTTGATGCGGGGGCCTGGACAGATACGCAGTATTTT. It codes for CSVDAGAWTDTQYF.

This clonotype was counted a few times. V gene TRBV12-3 or TRBV12-4 combines with J gene TRBJ2-1; 8 bases match TRBD2. The V gene end was trimmed by 1 base and the J gene end by 3 bases; junction bases not matched to a gene: 8. The CDR3 extends over 17 amino acids. CDR3: CASSLVGQLAVYNEQFF. The CDR3 nucleotides are TGTGCCAGCAGTTTAGTAGGCCAACTAGCGGTCTACAATGAGCAGTTCTTC.

The chain couples TRBV27 to TRBJ1-5; TRBD1 agrees at 12 bases. J was trimmed by 7 bases and V by 4 bases; bases with no gene match: 5. CDR3 length: 15 amino acids. CDR1 is MNHEY, CDR2 SMNVEV, per germline (reference sequence). This CDR3 reads CASSSSGQGAQPQHF. The CDR3 DNA reads as TGTGCCAGCAGTTCCTCGGGACAGGGGGCACAGCCCCAGCATTTT.

In its sample, this clonotype was seen a few times. The chain is built from TRBV19 and TRBJ1-3; D is possibly TRBD1 (6 bases). V gave up 5 bases and J gave up 1 base, with 18 bases separating them. The CDR3 sequence is 17 residues long. Germline V CDR1 and CDR2: LNHDA, SQIVND (reference sequence). The CDR3 coding sequence is TGTGCCAGTAGTCTCTACGGCAAGGGGACATCTGGAAACACCATATATTTT. Translating it yields CASSLYGKGTSGNTIYF.

Concerning this clonotype itself: A read error may produce the germline difference seen at one junction end. This rearrangement joins TRBV12-3 or TRBV12-4 to TRBJ2-4, with TRBD2 identical over 10 bases. This CDR3 contains 15 residues. The CDR3 reads CASSLAGVLKNIQYF. DNA of the CDR3: TGTGCCAGCAGTCTAGCGGGAGTCCTTAAAAACATTCAGTACTTC.